Below are 30 T cell receptor beta chains sequenced from a single sample in a study of blood T cells in healthy people across ages. The authors ran a second PCR of 7 to 11 cycles using a sample-barcoded 5' primer and a J-beta primer mix. TCRdb reprocessed the 5' RACE reads with MiXCR, giving one entry per CDR3 protein. The table records over 1,300,000 distinct CDR3 sequences, 45% to 70% of them present only once. Sequences were obtained from blood. Source of these receptors: a man aged 18 to 29 in good health.

This clonotype was counted ten times or more. The chain links TRBV12-3 or TRBV12-4 to TRBJ2-7; a possible D gene is TRBD1 (6 bases). Trimming shortened V by 4 bases and J by 3 bases, and 10 bases separated the two germline ends. The CDR3 covers 13 residues. The CDR3 sequence: CASSSRDNYEQYF. CDR3 sequence (DNA): TGTGCCAGCAGTTCAAGGGACAACTACGAGCAGTACTTC.

This clonotype appeared a few times. The chain recombines TRBV6-2 or TRBV6-3 with TRBJ2-1; TRBD1 aligns across 7 bases. Germline CDR1 MNHEY, CDR2 SVGEGT. The V and J ends lost 5 bases and 5 bases, in that order; junction bases with no gene match: 12. CDR3 length equals 16 residues. CDR3 nucleotide sequence: TGTGCCAGCAGTCGGAACCGGGACAGACTAAACAATGAGCAGTTCTTC. Translating gives CASSRNRDRLNNEQFF.

The chain carries TRBV7-9 and TRBJ2-1, with a weak D call TRBD2 (5 bases). Trimming took off 3 bases at V and 4 bases at J, with 19 bases between the two ends. Germline CDR1 and CDR2: SEHNR and FQNEAQ (reference sequence). This CDR3 spans 17 amino acids. CDR3 DNA: TGTGCCAGCAGCTTGTTGTATTGGGGAGTACGGTACAATGAGCAGTTCTTC. Amino acids: CASSLLYWGVRYNEQFF. The variable domain in full, completed from reference TRBV7-9 and TRBJ2-1, reads DTGVSQNPRHKITKRGQNVTFRCDPISEHNRLYWYRQTLGQGPEFLTYFQNEAQLEKSRLLSDRFSAERPKGSFSTLEIQRTEQGDSAMYLCASSLLYWGVRYNEQFFGPGTRLTVL.

A few counts support this clonotype. The chain uses TRBV9 and TRBJ2-1; 13 nucleotides agree with TRBD2. This CDR3 spans 16 amino acids. CDR1 and CDR2 (germline): SGDLS, YYNGEE. The trim removed 4 bases at V and 9 bases at J, leaving 10 bases unmatched. CDR3 residues: CASSPLGTSGIGEQFF. The CDR3, as DNA: TGTGCCAGCAGCCCTTTGGGGACTAGCGGGATAGGTGAGCAGTTCTTC. Using reference TRBV9 and TRBJ2-1 for the parts outside the CDR3, the full variable domain is DSGVTQTPKHLITATGQRVTLRCSPRSGDLSVYWYQQSLDQGLQFLIQYYNGEERAKGNILERFSAQQFPDLHSELNLSSLELGDSALYFCASSPLGTSGIGEQFFGPGTRLTVL.

The chain has TRBV6-1 and TRBJ2-7, with a possible D match to TRBD2 (6 bases). This CDR3 has 17 residues. Trimming removed 1 base from V and 3 bases from J, with 19 bases in between. Looked up from germline, CDR1 is MNHNS and CDR2 is SASEGT. CDR3 protein: CASSEGGRAGQLYEQYF. The CDR3 bases are TGTGCCAGCAGTGAAGGGGGACGAGCGGGCCAACTCTACGAGCAGTACTTC.

The chain carries TRBV2 and TRBJ1-2; D gene ambiguous. Germline CDR1 reads SNHLY; CDR2 reads FYNNEI. V was shortened by 2 bases and J by 3 bases, with 10 bases between the two germline ends. The CDR3 spans 14 residues. CDR3 residues: CASSEQGNDYGYTF. The CDR3 coding sequence is TGTGCCAGCAGTGAACAAGGGAACGACTATGGCTACACCTTC.

This rearrangement joins TRBV6-5 to TRBJ2-7, with 7 bases identical to TRBD2. The trim removed 4 bases at V and 2 bases at J, leaving 8 bases unmatched. CDR3 size: 15 residues. Germline-derived CDR1 and CDR2 are MNHEY and SVGAGI. This chain's CDR3 is CASSSPAGTTYEQYF. CDR3 nucleotide sequence: TGTGCCAGCAGTTCCCCGGCCGGGACTACCTACGAGCAGTACTTC.

Turning to this clonotype: A read error may account for a junction end that differs from germline. The chain uses TRBV7-9 and TRBJ2-7, with TRBD1 identical over 8 bases. Germline V gives CDR1 SEHNR, CDR2 FQNEAQ (reference sequence). CDR3 length: 14 residues. CDR3 bases: TGTGCCAGCAGCCCGGACAGGGAAGCCTACGAGCAGCACTTC. This translates into CASSPDREAYEQHF.

This clonotype was seen more than once but under ten times. V is TRBV3-1 and J is TRBJ2-1, with TRBD1 identical over 7 bases. This CDR3 is 17 amino acids long. V was pared by 2 bases and J by 6 bases, with 13 bases of the junction left unmatched. Germline V CDR1 and CDR2: LGHDT, YNNKEL (reference sequence). The DNA for the CDR3 is TGTGCCAGCAGCCAACCTCGACAGGGATCACAGAGCAATGAGCAGTTCTTC. Its translation is CASSQPRQGSQSNEQFF.

The V call is TRBV4-2, the J call TRBJ2-7; maybe TRBD2 (6 bases). The CDR3 covers 15 residues. Germline loops: CDR1 LGHNA, CDR2 YNFKEQ. Trimming pared 4 bases from V and 4 bases from J, leaving 17 bases between. The chain's CDR3 is CASSRGTLRNYEQYF. The CDR3 region has the DNA TGTGCCAGCAGCCGCGGGACTCTTAGAAATTACGAGCAGTACTTC.

The chain carries TRBV20-1 and TRBJ2-1; 7 bases match TRBD2. Per the germline V gene, CDR1 is DFQATT and CDR2 is SNEGSKA (reference sequence). The CDR3 loop spans 14 amino acids. The V gene end was trimmed by 0 bases and the J gene end by 7 bases; junction bases not matched to a gene: 6. CDR3: CSARDPWGGNEQFF. The CDR3 DNA sequence: TGCAGTGCTAGAGATCCTTGGGGGGGGAATGAGCAGTTCTTC.

The J gene is TRBJ2-7, the V gene TRBV27; a possible D gene is TRBD2 (6 bases). V lost 8 bases and J 1 base, leaving 15 bases between the germline ends. The CDR3 runs 14 residues. Germline V gene data show CDR1 as MNHEY and CDR2 as SMNVEV (reference sequence). CDR3 coding DNA: TGTGCCAGCGGATCGGGGGACGGATCCTACGAGCAGTACTTC. This translates into CASGSGDGSYEQYF.

This chain links TRBV7-2 with TRBJ2-5, with 8 positions matching TRBD2. Matching the DNA end better, TRBJ2-7 makes the J call doubtful. CDR1 is SGHTA and CDR2 is FQGNSA in the germline V gene. CDR3 length equals 19 residues. The CDR3 protein is CASSLWQGMTAGEAYEQYF. For the CDR3, the DNA is TGTGCCAGTAGCCTGTGGCAGGGTATGACAGCGGGGGAAGCCTACGAGCAGTACTTC.

This chain links TRBV10-3 with TRBJ2-6; no definite D call. V was shortened by 6 bases and J by 1 base, with 7 bases between the two germline ends. The CDR3 is 14 amino acids. Germline V gene sequence: CDR1 ENHRY, CDR2 SYGVKD. The CDR3 here is CAIRTSSGANVLTF. CDR3 nucleotides: TGTGCCATCAGGACCTCATCTGGGGCCAACGTCCTGACTTTC.

This clonotype has more than one count but fewer than ten. This sequence joins TRBV27 and TRBJ2-4; TRBD1 aligns across 9 bases. V trimming: 1 base; J trimming: 5 bases; junction bases outside the gene matches: 6. The CDR3 is 16 amino acids. Germline CDR1 MNHEY, CDR2 SMNVEV (reference sequence). The CDR3 region has the DNA TGTGCCAGCAGTTTATGGAGGGGGGACAGGGAAAACATTCAGTACTTC. Residues: CASSLWRGDRENIQYF.

This clonotype was seen only a few times. V is TRBV27 and J is TRBJ2-4; D possibly matches TRBD1 or TRBD2 (5 bases each). CDR1 is MNHEY, CDR2 SMNVEV, per germline (reference sequence). The CDR3 spans 14 residues. V lost 5 bases and J lost 13, with 21 bases in between. CDR3 sequence reads: CASSADSGTREQYF. In nucleotides, the CDR3 is TGTGCCAGCAGTGCCGATTCCGGGACCAGAGAGCAGTACTTC.

The V call is TRBV4-3, the J call TRBJ2-1, with no clear D. The CDR3 runs to 15 residues. Trimming stripped 0 bases from V and 5 bases from J, with 11 bases between. CDR1 is LGHNA, CDR2 YSLEER, per germline. CDR3 nucleotide sequence: TGCGCCAGCAGCCAAGAAACTTCCTTGGACAATGAGCAGTTCTTC. Translated: CASSQETSLDNEQFF.

The CDR3 sequence is CASSVLGTTNTEAFF. The CDR3 DNA is TGTGCCAGCAGTGTCCTTGGGACCACGAACACTGAAGCTTTCTTT. The V and J genes are TRBV2 and TRBJ1-1; D might be TRBD1 (5 bases). Germline CDR1 is SNHLY and CDR2 is FYNNEI. Trimming removed 4 bases from V and 1 base from J, with 13 bases in between. The CDR3 sequence is 15 residues long.

CDR3 sequence (DNA): TGTGCCAGCAGCTCACCTACCGGAGCGTCCCAGTACTTC. Its protein is CASSSPTGASQYF. The chain joins TRBV7-9 to TRBJ2-5, with unresolved D. Germline CDR1 is SEHNR and CDR2 is FQNEAQ (reference sequence). This CDR3 has 13 residues. The germline V and J ends were trimmed by 4 bases and 9 bases, with 15 bases remaining between them.

The gene calls are TRBV30 and TRBJ2-6; TRBD1 agrees at 7 bases. CDR3 length: 15 residues. Trimming at V came to 2 bases and at J to 2 bases, leaving 3 bases not matched to a gene. Looked up from germline, CDR1 is GTSNPN and CDR2 is SVGIG (reference sequence). CDR3 in DNA: TGTGCCTGGAGTATCACAGGGGCTGGGGCCAACGTCCTGACTTTC. Translated: CAWSITGAGANVLTF.

This chain links TRBV29-1 with TRBJ2-7; D is possibly TRBD1 or TRBD2 (5 bases each). The CDR3 length is 11 residues. CDR1 is SQVTM, CDR2 ANQGSEA, per germline. Trimming cost V 2 bases and J 7 bases, with 9 bases left between them. Here the CDR3 DNA reads TGCAGCGTTGAATTTTGGGGGGAGCAGTACTTC. Translation: CSVEFWGEQYF.

Points on this clonotype: One end of the junction fails to match germline, which may point to a read error. The chain is built from TRBV6-5 and TRBJ2-4; TRBD1 aligns across 10 bases. The CDR3 sequence is 15 residues long. In germline, CDR1 is MNHEY, CDR2 SVGAGI. In nucleotides, the CDR3 is TGTGCCAGCAGCCAGAGCCGGGACAGGGGAAACATTCGGTACTTC. Amino acids: CASSQSRDRGNIRYF.

This clonotype was seen repeatedly, ten times or more. V usage is TRBV12-3 or TRBV12-4 and J usage is TRBJ2-7; 8 bases agree with TRBD1. The length of the CDR3 is 14 residues. Unmatched junction bases numbered 9, after V lost 10 bases and J lost 1 base. The CDR3 bases are TGTGCCACCGCCACAGGGGGATCTTCCTACGAGCAGTACTTC. This gives the protein CATATGGSSYEQYF.

This sequence joins TRBV3-1 and TRBJ2-4; D possibly corresponds to TRBD2 (6 bases). The V end lost 0 bases, the J end lost 0 bases, and 18 bases lay between the germline ends. CDR1 LGHDT and CDR2 YNNKEL come from the germline V gene (reference sequence). The CDR3 has 19 amino acids. In DNA, the CDR3 is TGTGCCAGCAGCCAAGATTCGGTGGGCGGGGCCCTAGCCAAAAACATTCAGTACTTC. Encoded protein: CASSQDSVGGALAKNIQYF.

This clonotype was seen more than once but under ten times. The J gene is TRBJ1-1, the V gene TRBV10-1, with 10 bases identical to TRBD1. Unmatched junction bases numbered 6, after V lost 6 bases and J lost 5 bases. The CDR3 runs 14 residues. The germline gives CDR1 WNHNN, CDR2 SYGVQD (reference sequence). DNA for the CDR3: TGCGCCAGCAGGGCCGGGACAGGGGAGACTGAAGCTTTCTTT. It encodes CASRAGTGETEAFF.

The chain uses TRBV9 and TRBJ2-1, with D unresolved. Looked up from germline, CDR1 is SGDLS and CDR2 is YYNGEE. The CDR3 runs 14 residues. The V end lost 3 bases, the J end lost 6 bases, and 13 bases lay between the germline ends. The CDR3 loop reads CASSAHLGINEQFF. The CDR3 DNA reads as TGTGCCAGCAGCGCGCACCTAGGGATCAATGAGCAGTTCTTC.

This chain joins TRBV4-1 and TRBJ2-5; the D gene could be TRBD1 or TRBD2 (6 bases each). Gene TRBJ2-7 matches the end of the DNA better, so the J call may be wrong. The CDR3 spans 15 residues. Germline CDR1 reads MGHRA; CDR2 reads YSYEKL. CDR3 coding DNA: TGCGCCAGCAGCCAAGATCCTGGGGGGCGCCACGAGCAGTACTTC. This encodes CASSQDPGGRHEQYF.

This sequence joins TRBV6-1 and TRBJ2-7; TRBD1 matches 10 bases. Trimming cost V 6 bases and J 1 base; bases outside gene matches: 6. Germline V gene sequence: CDR1 MNHNS, CDR2 SASEGT. CDR3 length equals 15 residues. CDR3: CASRTGTGESYEQYF. The CDR3 region has the DNA TGTGCCAGCAGAACCGGGACAGGGGAGTCCTACGAGCAGTACTTC.

This clonotype was detected once. The chain employs TRBV29-1 and TRBJ1-2, with D perhaps TRBD1 (5 bases). CDR3 length equals 10 residues. V was cut by 7 bases and J by 8 bases, with 11 bases left in between. Germline CDR1 SQVTM, CDR2 ANQGSEA. The CDR3 protein is CSGGDRGYTF. The CDR3 nucleotides are TGCAGCGGGGGGGATCGAGGCTACACCTTC.

The rearrangement links TRBV11-2 to TRBJ1-1; no definite D call. The germline V gene has CDR1 SGHAT and CDR2 FQNNGV. CDR3 length: 15 residues. Trimming left V 4 bases short and J 5 bases short, with 17 bases between. CDR3 loop: CASSYDPSGSTEAFF. Written as DNA, the CDR3 is TGTGCCAGCAGCTACGATCCGAGTGGGTCGACTGAAGCTTTCTTT.